This T cell receptor beta chain appears in the sequencing data of a study of cytomegalovirus exposure and HLA in healthy donors. Use of 60 Vbeta and 13 Jbeta primers characterized the PCR. Method: immunoSEQ multiplex PCR; TCRdb's copy keeps in-frame clones and lacks some. The sample carries about 130,000 clones, around 80% recorded once. The germline gives CDR1 SEHNR, CDR2 FQNEAQ (reference sequence). This CDR3 region has 14 residues. Losses at the gene ends were 6 bases for V and 6 bases for J; bases not matched to a gene: 8. Findings and limits, study-wide: A later analysis, which compared TCR beta chains of equal frequency, found the HLA-associated ones more clonally expanded.

A word on this clone: Antigen unknown.

This TCR derives from a boy aged 2 to 10 in good health and CMV-seronegative. This chain uses TRBV7-9 with TRBJ1-1, with 9 positions matching TRBD1. Sequenced sample: PBMCs. In DNA, the CDR3 is TGTGCCAGCAGACGGGACAGGGAAACGGCTGAAGCTTTCTTT. It is translated as CASRRDRETAEAFF.